Following are 30 T cell receptor beta chains from one sample sequenced in a study of PD-L1 blockade in urothelial cancer. Clones were read by immunoSEQ multiplex PCR, and TCRdb kept only the in-frame ones, dropping some. The table lists some 100,000 clones, 91% of them singletons, with roughly 0.93% in the top ten. The material sequenced was PBMCs, taken around atezolizumab (anti-PD-L1) treatment. These receptors all stem from a woman at least 80 years old with urothelial cancer.

The J gene is TRBJ1-2, the V gene TRBV5-6; the D gene is possibly TRBD1 (5 bases). The V end was cut by 1 base, the J end by 4 bases, with 11 bases between. CDR1 SGHDT and CDR2 YYEEEE come from the germline V gene. The CDR3 totals 14 residues. The CDR3 is CASSLQGGGYGYTF. CDR3 nucleotide sequence: TGTGCCAGCAGCTTGCAGGGCGGCGGCTATGGCTACACCTTC.

The V call is TRBV28, the J call TRBJ2-3, with 7 positions matching TRBD2. The CDR3 has 16 amino acids. Germline V lookup: CDR1 MDHEN, CDR2 SYDVKM. Trimming cost V 6 bases and J 0 bases; bases outside gene matches: 9. CDR3 sequence (DNA): TGTGCCAGCAGGGGGGAGGGCGTACCTAGCACAGATACGCAGTATTTT. Translation: CASRGEGVPSTDTQYF.

The V and J genes are TRBV27 and TRBJ2-7; 9 bases line up with TRBD1. This CDR3 is 16 amino acids long. CDR1 is MNHEY, CDR2 SMNVEV, per germline (reference sequence). The V segment lost 2 bases and the J segment 1 base; nucleotides outside the gene matches: 6. DNA of the CDR3: TGTGCCAGCAGTTTAATCGCCGGGACAGGGTCCTACGAGCAGTACTTC. Translation gives CASSLIAGTGSYEQYF.

The J gene is TRBJ1-2, the V gene TRBV10-3, with TRBD1 identical over 7 bases. Germline CDR1 and CDR2: ENHRY and SYGVKD. The J segment lost 2 bases and the V segment lost 4 bases, leaving 7 bases of the junction unmatched. The CDR3 is 15 amino acids. CDR3 amino acids: CAISAPTGTNYGYTF. CDR3 bases: TGTGCCATCAGTGCCCCGACAGGGACAAACTATGGCTACACCTTC.

This rearrangement joins TRBV14 to TRBJ2-3; TRBD1 might be the D (6 bases). Germline loops: CDR1 SGHDN, CDR2 FVKESK. Trimming removed 4 bases at V and 9 bases at J, with 14 bases between. There are 13 residues in the CDR3. The DNA for the CDR3 is TGTGCCAGCAGCCGGGAACTTCAGGGGACGCAGTATTTT. It specifies CASSRELQGTQYF.

V and J are TRBV5-4 and TRBJ2-5, with D perhaps matching TRBD2 (7 bases). Trimming took 2 bases from V and 7 from J, leaving 21 bases between them. The CDR3 is made up of 16 amino acids. Germline V CDR1 and CDR2: SGHNT, YYREEE (reference sequence). The CDR3 is CASSFGGGSRVGTQYF. DNA of the CDR3: TGTGCCAGCAGCTTTGGGGGGGGCTCCCGGGTGGGGACCCAGTACTTC.

The chain is built from TRBV5-4 and TRBJ2-7; possibly TRBD2 for D (6 bases). This CDR3 spans 17 amino acids. CDR1 is SGHNT, CDR2 YYREEE, per germline (reference sequence). Between the trimmed V and J ends, which lost 0 bases and 0 bases, there was a span of 16 bases. The CDR3 region is CASSLGAGRTISYEQYF. DNA of the CDR3: TGTGCCAGCAGCTTGGGGGCGGGGCGGACTATCTCCTACGAGCAGTACTTC.

The chain employs TRBV2 and TRBJ1-1; a possible D gene is TRBD1 (5 bases). V was shortened by 3 bases and J by 4 bases, with 12 bases between the two germline ends. Per germline, CDR1 SNHLY and CDR2 FYNNEI. The CDR3 runs 14 residues. The CDR3 is CASSDWGRSTEAFF. For the CDR3, the DNA is TGTGCCAGCAGTGATTGGGGGAGGAGCACTGAAGCTTTCTTT.

This chain uses TRBV29-1 with TRBJ2-5; possibly TRBD2 for D (5 bases). Gene TRBJ2-7 matches the end of the DNA better, so the J call may be wrong. Germline CDR1 is SQVTM and CDR2 is ANQGSEA. CDR3 length equals 12 residues. CDR3 bases: TGCAGCGTTTGGGGAGATGCCTACGAGCAGTACTTC. It yields the protein CSVWGDAYEQYF.

The CDR3 sequence: CASSPQLAGNYEQYF. In DNA, the CDR3 is TGCGCCAGCAGCCCTCAACTAGCGGGGAACTACGAGCAGTACTTC. The chain couples TRBV4-1 to TRBJ2-7; the match to TRBD2 covers 10 bases. V shed 4 bases and J 3 bases; nucleotides not matched to a gene: 6. The CDR3 has 15 amino acids. Looked up from germline, CDR1 is MGHRA and CDR2 is YSYEKL.

This clone was counted a few times. J is TRBJ1-2 and V is TRBV2; 8 bases are a match to TRBD1. The CDR3 has 14 amino acids. V gave up 8 bases and J gave up 3 bases; unmatched junction bases: 8. Germline V gene lookup returns CDR1 SNHLY and CDR2 FYNNEI. The CDR3 is CASLRDRTDYGYTF. CDR3 coding DNA: TGTGCCAGCCTCCGGGACAGGACGGACTATGGCTACACCTTC.

The gene calls are TRBV5-1 and TRBJ2-2; 14 nucleotides match TRBD2. The CDR3 has 16 residues. Germline CDR1 SGHRS, CDR2 YFSETQ. The trim removed 4 bases at V and 5 bases at J, leaving 4 bases unmatched. The DNA of the CDR3 is TGCGCCAGCAGCCCGGGACTAGCGGGAGATACCGGGGAGCTGTTTTTT. Its translation is CASSPGLAGDTGELFF.

The rearrangement uses TRBV19 and TRBJ2-6, with TRBD1 as a possible D gene (6 bases). Germline assignment: CDR1 LNHDA and CDR2 SQIVND (reference sequence). There are 16 residues in the CDR3. Trimming shortened V by 6 bases and J by 4 bases, and 16 bases separated the two germline ends. CDR3 in DNA: TGTGCCAGTAGCATACAACAGGGAAGGGGGGCCAACGTCCTGACTTTC. This translates into CASSIQQGRGANVLTF.

This clone was seen a handful of times. The chain couples TRBV9 to TRBJ1-3; D not resolved. V was clipped by 3 bases and J by 0 bases, with 10 bases between them. The CDR3 has 15 residues. Germline loops: CDR1 SGDLS, CDR2 YYNGEE. CDR3 coding DNA: TGTGCCAGCAGCGCCGCGAGTCTCTCTGGAAACACCATATATTTT. Residues: CASSAASLSGNTIYF.

The chain employs TRBV7-7 and TRBJ2-5; 9 nucleotides agree with TRBD1. Germline CDR1 SSHAT, CDR2 FNYEAQ (reference sequence). The V segment lost 3 bases and the J segment 3 bases; nucleotides outside the gene matches: 5. CDR3 length: 15 residues. The CDR3 nucleotides read TGTGCCAGCAGCTTCGGGACAGGGACAGAAGAGACCCAGTACTTC. Its translation: CASSFGTGTEETQYF.

This clone was seen a single time. The CDR3, as DNA: TGTGCCAGCAGACCAGGACAGCCGAACACTGAAGCTTTCTTT. Its translation: CASRPGQPNTEAFF. This chain links TRBV6-5 with TRBJ1-1; a weak D match, TRBD1 (6 bases). V was shortened by 6 bases and J by 1 base, with 12 bases between the two germline ends. This CDR3 comprises 14 residues. CDR1 is MNHEY and CDR2 is SVGAGI in the germline V gene.

This clone was seen a single time. The chain carries TRBV5-1 and TRBJ2-3; 11 bases match TRBD2. Germline assignment: CDR1 SGHRS and CDR2 YFSETQ. The CDR3 covers 14 residues. V was pared by 4 bases and J by 6 bases, with 4 bases of the junction left unmatched. CDR3 DNA: TGCGCCAGCAGCCTTAGCGGGAGGGTGGATACGCAGTATTTT. Translated, it gives CASSLSGRVDTQYF.

The chain carries TRBV7-2 and TRBJ2-3; TRBD1 agrees at 9 bases. The CDR3 length is 19 residues. Germline V gene lookup returns CDR1 SGHTA and CDR2 FQGNSA. J gave up 0 bases and V 2 bases, and 12 bases lay outside the gene matches. CDR3 DNA sequence: TGTGCCAGCAGCTTATCCCGGGACAGGGTCTCCGTCAGCACAGATACGCAGTATTTT. Encoded protein: CASSLSRDRVSVSTDTQYF.

The chain couples TRBV7-2 to TRBJ2-4, with TRBD1 as a possible D gene (5 bases). Germline-derived CDR1 and CDR2 are SGHTA and FQGNSA. V dropped 4 bases and J dropped 7 bases, with 14 bases sitting between them. The CDR3 has 14 residues. This CDR3 reads CASSSLGPGNIQYF. CDR3 DNA sequence: TGTGCCAGCAGCTCCCTGGGGCCAGGCAACATTCAGTACTTC.

This clone was recorded only once. The chain links TRBV5-1 to TRBJ2-2; 8 nucleotides agree with TRBD1. The germline CDR1 and CDR2 sequences are SGHRS and YFSETQ. There are 16 residues in the CDR3. V dropped 4 bases and J dropped 1; count of bases not matched to a gene: 6. The CDR3 sequence: CASSPRQGLNTGELFF. The CDR3 region has the DNA TGCGCCAGCAGCCCAAGACAGGGGCTGAACACCGGGGAGCTGTTTTTT. The variable domain in full, with the rest retrieved from reference TRBV5-1 and TRBJ2-2, is KAGVTQTPRYLIKTRGQQVTLSCSPISGHRSVSWYQQTPGQGLQFLFEYFSETQRNKGNFPGRFSGRQFSNSRSEMNVSTLELGDSALYLCASSPRQGLNTGELFFGEGSRLTVL.

The chain recombines TRBV18 with TRBJ2-3; 10 bases align to TRBD2. The V gene's germline CDR1 is KGHSH and CDR2 LQKENI. The J segment lost 5 bases and the V segment lost 1 base, leaving 6 bases of the junction unmatched. This CDR3 comprises 16 residues. The CDR3 spells CASSPRGLAGEDTQYF. The CDR3 region has the DNA TGTGCCAGCTCACCACGGGGCCTAGCGGGAGAAGATACGCAGTATTTT.

The gene calls are TRBV6-5 and TRBJ2-2; D is possibly TRBD2 (6 bases). The germline gives CDR1 MNHEY, CDR2 SVGAGI. The CDR3 spans 15 residues. V was shortened by 2 bases and J by 2 bases, with 9 bases between the two germline ends. CDR3 residues: CASSYASVNTGELFF. As DNA, the CDR3 is TGTGCCAGCAGTTACGCTAGCGTCAACACCGGGGAGCTGTTTTTT.

The V gene is TRBV2, the J gene TRBJ1-4; TRBD1 might be the D (6 bases). Germline V gene data show CDR1 as SNHLY and CDR2 as FYNNEI. The CDR3 runs 15 residues. The V end lost 3 bases, the J end lost 7 bases, and 15 bases lay between the germline ends. The CDR3 protein is CASSEGVLGGEKLFF. The CDR3 nucleotides read TGTGCCAGCAGTGAGGGGGTCCTAGGGGGTGAAAAACTGTTTTTT.

V is TRBV5-1 and J is TRBJ1-1; D uncertain. Per the germline V gene, CDR1 is SGHRS and CDR2 is YFSETQ. Between the trimmed V and J ends, which lost 0 bases and 4 bases, there was a span of 22 bases. The CDR3 has 18 residues. CDR3 loop: CASSLASRPPNPGTEAFF. CDR3 coding DNA: TGCGCCAGCAGCTTGGCCTCGAGACCCCCGAACCCGGGCACTGAAGCTTTCTTT.

The V gene is TRBV7-2, the J gene TRBJ2-1; weak D call: TRBD2 (5 bases). The germline CDR1 and CDR2 sequences are SGHTA and FQGNSA. The germline V and J ends were trimmed by 2 bases and 5 bases, with 10 bases remaining between them. The CDR3 is 14 residues long. CDR3 sequence reads: CASSLLRAHNEQFF. CDR3 DNA sequence: TGTGCCAGCAGCTTACTGCGGGCCCACAATGAGCAGTTCTTC.

CDR3 coding DNA: TGTGCCAGCAGCTCCACCGGTCGCTATGGCTACACCTTC. It encodes CASSSTGRYGYTF. The V call is TRBV5-4, the J call TRBJ1-2; D uncertain. CDR3 length: 13 residues. Germline CDR1 is SGHNT and CDR2 is YYREEE (reference sequence). With 3 bases removed from V and 4 bases from J, the gap between germline ends came to 10 bases.

CDR3 amino acids: CASSSPGGNTEAFF. In nucleotides, the CDR3 is TGCGCCAGCAGCTCGCCGGGGGGCAACACTGAAGCTTTCTTT. The chain links TRBV5-1 to TRBJ1-1, with a tentative D call TRBD1 (6 bases). V lost 3 bases and J 2 bases, leaving 11 bases between the germline ends. Per the germline V gene, CDR1 is SGHRS and CDR2 is YFSETQ. The CDR3 is 14 residues long. Variable domain in full (rest from reference TRBV5-1 and TRBJ1-1): KAGVTQTPRYLIKTRGQQVTLSCSPISGHRSVSWYQQTPGQGLQFLFEYFSETQRNKGNFPGRFSGRQFSNSRSEMNVSTLELGDSALYLCASSSPGGNTEAFFGQGTRLTVV.

The rearrangement links TRBV29-1 to TRBJ2-1; 10 bases match TRBD2. Losses at the gene ends were 3 bases for V and 2 bases for J; bases not matched to a gene: 7. The CDR3 loop spans 16 amino acids. Germline CDR1 reads SQVTM; CDR2 reads ANQGSEA. The CDR3 DNA reads as TGCAGCGTTGACGGACTAGCGGAGAGTACCTACAATGAGCAGTTCTTC. Translation: CSVDGLAESTYNEQFF.

This chain connects TRBV11-3 to TRBJ2-2; tentative D call: TRBD1 (5 bases). Trimming shortened V by 1 base and J by 4 bases, and 13 bases separated the two germline ends. The length of the CDR3 is 16 residues. CDR1 and CDR2 from the germline V gene are SGHNT and YENEEA. CDR3 sequence reads: CASSLVQGQGTGELFF. DNA for the CDR3: TGTGCCAGCAGCTTAGTCCAGGGCCAGGGCACCGGGGAGCTGTTTTTT.

The rearrangement joins TRBV9 to TRBJ2-1, with 9 bases identical to TRBD2. The CDR3 sequence is 16 residues long. V was clipped by 0 bases and J by 2 bases; unmatched bases: 3. Germline CDR1 reads SGDLS; CDR2 reads YYNGEE. This CDR3 is CASSVEGTSPYNEQFF. CDR3 DNA sequence: TGTGCCAGCAGCGTAGAAGGGACTAGCCCCTACAATGAGCAGTTCTTC.